The 30 T cell receptor beta chains given below trace back to one sample, sequenced in a study of read filtering for tumor transcriptome and immune sequencing. The library was built from roughly 400 ng RNA with molecular barcoded adaptors for alpha/delta and beta/gamma chains. TCRdb used MiXCR to reprocess the reads, holding one entry per CDR3 protein. The profile shows fewer than 100,000 distinct CDR3 sequences, 9% to 15% of them singletons. Material: a population of CD138-negative cells sorted from bone marrow. These receptors all come from a donor aged 40 or older with multiple myeloma.

About this clonotype itself: A much larger clonotype is one base distant, so this may be a read error. Since no conserved phenylalanine or tryptophan closes the CDR3, a read error is the likely cause. This chain joins TRBV7-8 and TRBJ1-5, with unresolved D. The V gene lost 8 bases and the J gene lost 4 bases, with 12 bases spanning the gap. The CDR3 length is 13 residues. Germline V gene data show CDR1 as SGHVS and CDR2 as FQNEAQ. Written as DNA, the CDR3 is TGTGCCAGCGGCAGGAGGGATAATCAGCCCCAGCATCTT. It yields the protein CASGRRDNQPQHL.

Of note for this clonotype: The CDR3 carries no conserved terminal phenylalanine or tryptophan, so it likely arises from a read error. V and J are TRBV7-8 and TRBJ1-5; unclear D gene. Trimming left V 1 base short and J 7 bases short, with 11 bases between. The CDR3 sequence is 14 residues long. The germline CDR1 and CDR2 sequences are SGHVS and FQNEAQ. CDR3 coding DNA: TGTGCCAGCAGCTTAGTGTGGAGCCCCCAGCCCCAGCATCTT. This encodes CASSLVWSPQPQHL.

At least ten counts were recorded for this clonotype. A read error may explain this, as a much larger clone is one base away. The CDR3 nucleotides are TGTGCCAGTAGGAACCGGGACAGGTCTAATGGGCAGTTCTTC. Translation gives CASRNRDRSNGQFF. This chain joins TRBV19 and TRBJ2-1, with TRBD1 matching 8 bases. CDR3 length equals 14 residues. CDR1 is LNHDA, CDR2 SQIVND, per germline (reference sequence).

This clonotype appeared many times. This sequence joins TRBV10-3 and TRBJ2-1; 7 bases align to TRBD2. Trimming took 6 bases from V and 5 from J; bases not matched to a gene: 7. The germline gives CDR1 ENHRY, CDR2 SYGVKD. CDR3 length: 14 residues. The DNA of the CDR3 is TGTGCCATCAGCGGGGGGACGGGGGACAATGAGCAGTTCTTC. Its protein product is CAISGGTGDNEQFF.

At least ten counts were recorded for this clonotype. The chain links TRBV7-9 to TRBJ2-5, with D perhaps being TRBD1 or TRBD2 (5 bases each). Germline V gene lookup returns CDR1 SEHNR and CDR2 FQNEAQ (reference sequence). The CDR3 has 15 residues. The V end lost 1 base, the J end lost 7 bases, and 16 bases lay between the germline ends. The CDR3 DNA is TGTGCCAGCAGCTTAGGGGCCTGGGGGAAAGTGACCCAGTACTTC. Residues: CASSLGAWGKVTQYF.

The chain recombines TRBV27 with TRBJ1-1; D might be TRBD1 (6 bases). Trimming removed 1 base at V and 6 bases at J, with 9 bases between. There are 13 residues in the CDR3. CDR1 is MNHEY and CDR2 is SMNVEV in the germline V gene (reference sequence). CDR3 residues: CASSLFPGAEAFF. In DNA, the CDR3 is TGTGCCAGCAGTTTATTTCCAGGGGCTGAAGCTTTCTTT.

This clonotype was observed a few times. V and J are TRBV5-1 and TRBJ1-1; no clear D gene. Trimming pared 0 bases from V and 1 base from J, leaving 4 bases between. CDR1 and CDR2 (germline): SGHRS, YFSETQ. The CDR3 has 13 residues. The CDR3 sequence is CASSLEPNTEAFF. Written as DNA, the CDR3 is TGCGCCAGCAGCTTGGAACCGAACACTGAAGCTTTCTTT.

This clonotype was counted at least ten times. The gene calls are TRBV7-2 and TRBJ2-5; 12 bases map to TRBD2. This CDR3 contains 19 residues. Trimming at V came to 2 bases and at J to 1 base, leaving 11 bases not matched to a gene. Germline loops: CDR1 SGHTA, CDR2 FQGNSA. CDR3 loop: CASSLRGALAGGIQETQYF. CDR3 in DNA: TGTGCCAGCAGCTTACGTGGGGCACTAGCGGGAGGAATCCAAGAGACCCAGTACTTC.

The sample holds a few counts of this clonotype. The CDR3: CASSLATGGGDTQYF. CDR3 sequence (DNA): TGCGCCAGCAGCTTGGCCACGGGCGGTGGAGATACGCAGTATTTT. V usage is TRBV5-1 and J usage is TRBJ2-3; D not certain. The CDR3 contains 15 residues. The ends were cut back, 0 bases at V and 5 bases at J, with 13 bases in the middle. Germline lookup yields CDR1 SGHRS and CDR2 YFSETQ.

This clonotype was counted at least ten times. V gene TRBV24-1 combines with J gene TRBJ1-2; D might be TRBD1 (6 bases). CDR3 length: 15 residues. Germline V gene data show CDR1 as KGHDR and CDR2 as SFDVKD. V lost 7 bases, J lost 4 bases, and 18 bases lay in between. CDR3: CATRAGQLGAYGYTF. CDR3 DNA sequence: TGTGCCACCAGGGCCGGACAGCTCGGAGCCTATGGCTACACCTTC.

This clonotype was recorded at least ten times. Written as DNA, the CDR3 is TGTGCCAGCAGCTTAGACCGGACAGGCCACTACGAGCAGTACTTC. Translating it yields CASSLDRTGHYEQYF. The V and J genes are TRBV11-2 and TRBJ2-7; 7 bases line up with TRBD1. The CDR3 totals 15 residues. V gave up 0 bases and J gave up 3 bases; unmatched junction bases: 5. CDR1 and CDR2 (germline): SGHAT, FQNNGV.

Turning to this clonotype: A read error may explain this, as a much larger clone is one base away. This rearrangement joins TRBV7-3 to TRBJ2-1, with 7 bases aligning to TRBD2. The CDR3 consists of 15 residues. The germline CDR1 and CDR2 sequences are SGHTA and FQGTGA. This CDR3 reads CASRKGREHYNGQFF. CDR3 DNA: TGTGCCAGCAGGAAAGGGCGGGAGCACTACAATGGGCAGTTCTTC.

This clonotype was observed a few times. The chain employs TRBV6-2 or TRBV6-3 and TRBJ1-4, with D perhaps matching TRBD1 (5 bases). The CDR3 totals 16 residues. The ends were cut back, 5 bases at V and 2 bases at J, with 15 bases in the middle. Germline V lookup: CDR1 MNHEY, CDR2 SVGEGT. This CDR3 is CASSLRRGATNEKLFF. The CDR3 coding sequence is TGTGCCAGCAGTCTCAGAAGGGGTGCTACTAATGAAAAACTGTTTTTT.

This clonotype was detected many times. The V call is TRBV20-1, the J call TRBJ2-1; D is perhaps TRBD2 (6 bases). CDR3 length equals 15 residues. The V and J ends lost 5 bases and 0 bases respectively, with 14 bases between them. Germline values: CDR1 DFQATT, CDR2 SNEGSKA (reference sequence). The CDR3 sequence is CSALADDRSYNEQFF. The CDR3, as DNA: TGCAGTGCTTTAGCGGACGACCGCTCCTACAATGAGCAGTTCTTC.

The V gene is TRBV7-3, the J gene TRBJ2-2; D possibly corresponds to TRBD2 (5 bases). V was cut by 2 bases and J by 6 bases, with 16 bases left in between. CDR3 length equals 16 residues. Germline loops: CDR1 SGHTA, CDR2 FQGTGA. This CDR3 reads CASSLGGGRFAGELFF. The CDR3 DNA is TGTGCCAGCAGCTTAGGAGGCGGCAGGTTCGCCGGGGAGCTGTTTTTT. The full variable domain, rest sourced from reference TRBV7-3 and TRBJ2-2, is GAGVSQTPSNKVTEKGKYVELRCDPISGHTALYWYRQSLGQGPEFLIYFQGTGAADDSGLPNDRFFAVRPEGSVSTLKIQRTERGDSAVYLCASSLGGGRFAGELFFGEGSRLTVL.

The chain recombines TRBV27 with TRBJ2-5; D may be TRBD1 or TRBD2 (5 bases each). Trimming cost V 8 bases and J 5 bases, with 21 bases left between them. The germline V gene encodes CDR1 MNHEY and CDR2 SMNVEV (reference sequence). This CDR3 has 15 residues. This CDR3 is CASSPGALWGETQYF. The CDR3 DNA sequence: TGTGCCAGCTCCCCCGGGGCCCTATGGGGGGAGACCCAGTACTTC.

J is TRBJ1-2 and V is TRBV29-1, with 8 bases matching TRBD1. The germline V gene has CDR1 SQVTM and CDR2 ANQGSEA. V lost 5 bases, J lost 10 bases, and 9 bases stayed unmatched. The CDR3 loop spans 12 amino acids. Written as DNA, the CDR3 is TGCAGCGTTCAGGGGGCGCGGCGGTTCTACACCTTC. Residues: CSVQGARRFYTF.

A note on this clonotype: This sequence may be a read error, since a much larger clone differs from it by one base. The rearrangement links TRBV12-3 or TRBV12-4 to TRBJ2-1; D is tentatively TRBD1 or TRBD2 (5 bases each). The V end lost 7 bases, the J end lost 6 bases, and 16 bases lay between the germline ends. The CDR3 extends over 14 amino acids. CDR3 residues: CASTRTPGPNEQFF. CDR3 bases: TGTGCCAGCACCCGGACCCCGGGGCCCAATGAGCAGTTCTTC.

This clonotype was counted many times. The V gene is TRBV3-1, the J gene TRBJ2-5; TRBD2 matches 8 bases. V was clipped by 1 base and J by 14 bases; unmatched bases: 6. Germline-derived CDR1 and CDR2 are LGHDT and YNNKEL (reference sequence). This CDR3 has 12 residues. The chain's CDR3 is CASSQASGLSYF. DNA of the CDR3: TGTGCCAGCAGCCAAGCTAGCGGGCTCTCCTACTTC.

The genes are TRBV11-1 and TRBJ2-7; 8 bases line up with TRBD2. Trimming took 1 base from V and 4 from J; bases not matched to a gene: 6. Germline V gene lookup returns CDR1 SGHAT and CDR2 FQDESV (reference sequence). The CDR3 is made up of 15 amino acids. The CDR3 sequence: CASSLVTGTSYEQYF. The CDR3 nucleotides are TGTGCCAGCAGCTTAGTTACCGGGACTAGTTACGAGCAGTACTTC.

This clonotype was picked up many times. The rearrangement uses TRBV10-3 and TRBJ2-1; the match to TRBD2 covers 11 bases. CDR1 and CDR2 from the germline V gene are ENHRY and SYGVKD. V gave up 6 bases and J gave up 4 bases; unmatched junction bases: 8. The CDR3 spans 16 residues. This CDR3 is CAISYGTSGGYNEQFF. The CDR3 DNA follows: TGTGCCATCAGCTATGGGACTAGCGGAGGATACAATGAGCAGTTCTTC.

This clonotype was observed at least ten times. The chain has TRBV5-1 and TRBJ2-5; D is possibly TRBD2 (5 bases). Trimming took 0 bases from V and 5 from J, leaving 20 bases between them. The CDR3 has 17 residues. From germline, CDR1 is SGHRS and CDR2 YFSETQ. The DNA of the CDR3 is TGCGCCAGCAGCTTGGCCGAGTCCGCGGGTCGTGGGGAGACCCAGTACTTC. It codes for CASSLAESAGRGETQYF.

There are many counts of this clonotype. This chain uses TRBV7-3 with TRBJ1-1; no clear D. The CDR3 spans 13 residues. The V and J ends lost 3 bases and 1 base respectively, with 6 bases between them. Germline assignment: CDR1 SGHTA and CDR2 FQGTGA. CDR3 in amino acids: CASSFGGNTEAFF. Here the CDR3 DNA reads TGTGCCAGCAGCTTTGGCGGGAACACTGAAGCTTTCTTT.

Concerning this clonotype itself: With a far larger clone one base away, a read error is the likely cause. Since no conserved phenylalanine or tryptophan closes the CDR3, a read error is the likely cause. The CDR3 DNA follows: TGTGCCAGCAGCTTAACGGCGAGCGGGAGATTGAGCAATGAGCAGTTCCTC. It encodes CASSLTASGRLSNEQFL. This chain joins TRBV7-2 and TRBJ2-1; 8 nucleotides align to TRBD2. The length of the CDR3 is 17 residues. The V segment lost 2 bases and the J segment 6 bases; nucleotides outside the gene matches: 12. The germline gives CDR1 SGHTA, CDR2 FQGNSA.

This clonotype was seen many times. V usage is TRBV6-1 and J usage is TRBJ2-6; possible D gene TRBD1, 5 bases. CDR3 length: 16 residues. V was cut by 6 bases and J by 2 bases, with 14 bases left in between. The germline V gene has CDR1 MNHNS and CDR2 SASEGT. DNA of the CDR3: TGTGCCAGCAGCCAAGGGGCGGTCGCTGGGGCCAACGTCCTGACTTTC. Its protein product is CASSQGAVAGANVLTF.

This clonotype was detected many times. The V call is TRBV30, the J call TRBJ1-6, with 10 positions matching TRBD1. The length of the CDR3 is 15 residues. The ends lost 4 bases at V and 10 bases at J; junction bases unmatched: 10. In germline, CDR1 is GTSNPN, CDR2 SVGIG (reference sequence). The CDR3 region has the DNA TGTGCCTGGACCTTGACCCGGACAGGGGGGTCACCCCTCCACTTT. It encodes CAWTLTRTGGSPLHF.

Ten or more counts support this clonotype. The chain employs TRBV20-1 and TRBJ2-7, with D unresolved. The CDR3 is 13 amino acids. Trimming cost V 2 bases and J 5 bases, with 13 bases left between them. Germline loops: CDR1 DFQATT, CDR2 SNEGSKA (reference sequence). The CDR3 bases are TGCAGTGCTAGACAATATAGGATTGACGAGCAGTACTTC. Its protein product is CSARQYRIDEQYF.

A note on this clonotype: A much larger clonotype is one base distant, so this may be a read error. The rearrangement joins TRBV7-9 to TRBJ2-7, with D perhaps being TRBD1 or TRBD2 (6 bases each). The ends were cut back, 4 bases at V and 6 bases at J, with 10 bases in the middle. The CDR3 consists of 12 residues. CDR1 and CDR2 from the germline V gene are SEHNR and FQNEAQ (reference sequence). The CDR3 nucleotides are TGTGCCAGCAGCTCAGGGGAGGCCGAGCAGTACTTC. Encoded protein: CASSSGEAEQYF.

With respect to this clonotype: A much larger clone lies one base from this, so it may be a read error. The chain joins TRBV7-3 to TRBJ1-6, with D maybe TRBD1 (5 bases). Trimming stripped 5 bases from V and 10 bases from J, with 15 bases between. CDR1 is SGHTA, CDR2 FQGTGA, per germline. The CDR3 consists of 14 residues. The CDR3 spells CASSRIVGDSPLHF. CDR3 DNA sequence: TGTGCCAGCAGCCGTATTGTGGGGGACTCACCCCTCCACTTT. Variable domain in full (rest from reference TRBV7-3 and TRBJ1-6): GAGVSQTPSNKVTEKGKYVELRCDPISGHTALYWYRQSLGQGPEFLIYFQGTGAADDSGLPNDRFFAVRPEGSVSTLKIQRTERGDSAVYLCASSRIVGDSPLHFGNGTRLTVT.

This clonotype was detected ten times or more. The rearrangement joins TRBV24-1 to TRBJ2-3, with D possibly TRBD2 on 6 matching bases. V shed 6 bases and J shed 0 bases, with 21 bases lying between them. Germline V gene sequence: CDR1 KGHDR, CDR2 SFDVKD. CDR3 length equals 18 residues. CDR3 sequence: CATSPSGSGGPSTDTQYF. In DNA, the CDR3 is TGTGCCACCAGTCCCTCCGGGAGCGGAGGCCCTAGCACAGATACGCAGTATTTT.